Presented here are 31 T cell receptor beta chains from one specimen sequenced in a study of response to subunit inactivated influenza vaccine (dated by TCRdb to between 2018 and 2020). Receptor libraries were prepared by RT-PCR. This sample was sequenced with an Illumina HiSeq 2500. Starting from the raw public reads, TCRdb applied fastp trimming at Q25, assembled clones with MiXCR and retained in-frame beta chains. Merged by CDR3 protein, the rows form single entries marked with the most common genes and DNA. The sample data list just over 300,000 distinct CDR3 sequences, and 21% of these were observed just once. Roughly a tenth of the sample belongs to the ten largest clones. The sequences come from PBMCs from blood, collected approximately 22 months after vaccination. These receptors were obtained from a man between 50 and 69 years old who received an inactivated influenza vaccine. Donor details come from another sample of the same person, matched by shared clones.

V usage is TRBV7-8 and J usage is TRBJ2-7, with D perhaps matching TRBD1 or TRBD2 (6 bases each). Germline CDR1 SGHVS, CDR2 FQNEAQ. The V end was cut by 5 bases, the J end by 3 bases, with 17 bases between. The CDR3 spans 15 residues. The CDR3 spells CASSERGVPLYEQYF. CDR3 sequence (DNA): TGTGCCAGCAGCGAGAGGGGGGTCCCACTCTACGAGCAGTACTTC.

This clonotype has a count of ten or more. The chain employs TRBV5-6 and TRBJ2-1, with D unresolved. Per the germline V gene, CDR1 is SGHDT and CDR2 is YYEEEE. V lost 1 base, J lost 3 bases, and 11 bases lay in between. The CDR3 covers 15 residues. The chain's CDR3 is CASSLPGWRYNEQFF. CDR3 coding DNA: TGTGCCAGCAGCTTGCCCGGGTGGCGCTACAATGAGCAGTTCTTC. Full variable domain (rest looked up from reference TRBV5-6 and TRBJ2-1): DAGVTQSPTHLIKTRGQQVTLRCSPKSGHDTVSWYQQALGQGPQFIFQYYEEEERQRGNFPDRFSGHQFPNYSSELNVNALLLGDSALYLCASSLPGWRYNEQFFGPGTRLTVL.

A few counts support this clonotype. The rearrangement joins TRBV5-1 to TRBJ2-1; D perhaps matches TRBD1 (5 bases). This CDR3 spans 16 amino acids. The germline gives CDR1 SGHRS, CDR2 YFSETQ. V lost 0 bases, J lost 7 bases, and 17 bases lay in between. Here the CDR3 reads CASSLADRLIINEQFF. The CDR3 DNA is TGCGCCAGCAGCTTGGCTGACAGATTGATCATTAATGAGCAGTTCTTC. Using reference TRBV5-1 and TRBJ2-1 for the parts outside the CDR3, the full variable domain is KAGVTQTPRYLIKTRGQQVTLSCSPISGHRSVSWYQQTPGQGLQFLFEYFSETQRNKGNFPGRFSGRQFSNSRSEMNVSTLELGDSALYLCASSLADRLIINEQFFGPGTRLTVL.

J is TRBJ2-5 and V is TRBV10-2; 15 bases align to TRBD2. Trimming at V came to 3 bases and at J to 12 bases, leaving 8 bases not matched to a gene. The germline V gene encodes CDR1 WSHSY and CDR2 SAAADI. The CDR3 sequence is 15 residues long. CDR3 sequence (DNA): TGCGCCAGCAGTGATTCCGGACTAGCGGGAGGGGCCGAGTACTTC. Amino acid sequence: CASSDSGLAGGAEYF.

The rearrangement links TRBV20-1 to TRBJ2-1; 13 bases fit TRBD2. J was trimmed by 10 bases and V by 5 bases; bases with no gene match: 11. Per the germline V gene, CDR1 is DFQATT and CDR2 is SNEGSKA (reference sequence). This CDR3 comprises 15 residues. This chain's CDR3 is CSAPGLAGSFREQFF. CDR3 sequence (DNA): TGCAGTGCTCCGGGACTAGCGGGATCATTTCGGGAGCAGTTCTTC.

This sequence joins TRBV5-4 and TRBJ1-2; 12 positions match TRBD1. Trimming cost V 4 bases and J 3 bases; bases outside gene matches: 7. Looked up from germline, CDR1 is SGHNT and CDR2 is YYREEE (reference sequence). This CDR3 spans 16 amino acids. Here the CDR3 DNA reads TGTGCCAGCAGCCTGGGACAGGGGGCAGTGGACTATGGCTACACCTTC. Amino acids: CASSLGQGAVDYGYTF.

This clonotype was detected only a few times. The chain links TRBV12-3 or TRBV12-4 to TRBJ1-4; D is ambiguous. The CDR3 runs 12 residues. With 5 bases removed from V and 7 bases from J, the gap between germline ends came to 8 bases. This chain's CDR3 is CASSRESEKLFF. As DNA, the CDR3 is TGTGCCAGCAGTAGAGAGAGTGAAAAACTGTTTTTT.

In this sample, this clonotype turned up a few times. This chain connects TRBV4-1 to TRBJ1-1, with 9 bases matching TRBD1. V was pared by 4 bases and J by 4 bases, with 10 bases of the junction left unmatched. The CDR3 contains 16 residues. The germline gives CDR1 MGHRA, CDR2 YSYEKL. The CDR3 sequence: CASSPGQGRGVTEAFF. For the CDR3, the DNA is TGCGCCAGCAGCCCGGGACAGGGTAGAGGTGTCACTGAAGCTTTCTTT.

The chain links TRBV21-1 to TRBJ1-5; no check of the table's D call, TRBD1, against the DNA was made. TRBV21-1 is deemed a pseudogene. CDR3 length equals 17 residues. CDR3 sequence: CASRKGTRGRSNQPQHF. In DNA form, the CDR3 reads TGTGCCAGCAGGAAAGGAACCAGGGGTAGGTCCAATCAGCCCCAGCATTTT.

The genes are TRBV24-1 and TRBJ1-1; TRBD1 aligns across 9 bases. Trimming at V came to 2 bases and at J to 4 bases, leaving 4 bases not matched to a gene. Germline lookup yields CDR1 KGHDR and CDR2 SFDVKD. This CDR3 region has 15 residues. In nucleotides, the CDR3 is TGTGCCACCAGTGATTCCCGGACAGGGGCCACTGAAGCTTTCTTT. Translated: CATSDSRTGATEAFF.

The chain employs TRBV5-1 and TRBJ2-5; D unclear. The germline V gene has CDR1 SGHRS and CDR2 YFSETQ. The CDR3 is 12 residues long. The V end lost 4 bases, the J end lost 4 bases, and 8 bases lay between the germline ends. The CDR3 DNA follows: TGCGCCAGCAGCCTCATTAGAGAGACCCAGTACTTC. This sequence encodes CASSLIRETQYF.

The chain carries TRBV29-1 and TRBJ2-5; D might be TRBD1 (5 bases). CDR3 size: 15 residues. V was pared by 2 bases and J by 4 bases, with 17 bases between. The germline gives CDR1 SQVTM, CDR2 ANQGSEA. CDR3 sequence reads: CSVEPKGQGLETQYF. The CDR3 DNA follows: TGCAGCGTTGAACCCAAGGGGCAGGGTTTAGAGACCCAGTACTTC. Filled out from reference TRBV29-1 and TRBJ2-5, the complete variable domain reads SAVISQKPSRDICQRGTSLTIQCQVDSQVTMMFWYRQQPGQSLTLIATANQGSEATYESGFVIDKFPISRPNLTFSTLTVSNMSPEDSSIYLCSVEPKGQGLETQYFGPGTRLLVL.

This clonotype was observed at least ten times. V gene TRBV7-8 combines with J gene TRBJ1-5, with D uncertain. V was clipped by 5 bases and J by 1 base, with 12 bases between them. This CDR3 contains 15 residues. The germline V gene encodes CDR1 SGHVS and CDR2 FQNEAQ. CDR3 protein: CASSSSHGSNQPQHF. The CDR3 bases are TGTGCCAGCAGCAGTAGTCACGGGAGCAATCAGCCCCAGCATTTT.

V usage is TRBV20-1 and J usage is TRBJ2-7; 10 nucleotides line up with TRBD2. The germline V gene encodes CDR1 DFQATT and CDR2 SNEGSKA (reference sequence). V trimming: 4 bases; J trimming: 1 base; junction bases outside the gene matches: 7. The CDR3 is 15 amino acids. CDR3 loop: CSATTGTSVSYEQYF. The DNA of the CDR3 is TGCAGTGCTACGACCGGGACTAGCGTTTCCTACGAGCAGTACTTC.

This clonotype turned up a few times. The V gene is TRBV18, the J gene TRBJ1-5; D may be TRBD1 (5 bases). The CDR3 loop spans 13 amino acids. The ends were cut back, 4 bases at V and 6 bases at J, with 10 bases in the middle. Germline CDR1 reads KGHSH; CDR2 reads LQKENI. CDR3 in DNA: TGTGCCAGCTCACAAATTCAGGGTCAGCCCCAGCATTTT. Protein product: CASSQIQGQPQHF.

The rearrangement joins TRBV12-3 or TRBV12-4 to TRBJ1-1; D call uncertain. Between the trimmed V and J ends, which lost 6 bases and 5 bases, there was a span of 13 bases. This CDR3 spans 13 amino acids. The CDR3: CASRRPSVTEAFF. DNA for the CDR3: TGTGCCAGCAGGAGGCCCTCGGTAACTGAAGCTTTCTTT.

The gene calls are TRBV6-5 and TRBJ1-2; D is undetermined. This CDR3 is built from 14 residues. Trimming removed 6 bases from V and 2 bases from J, with 13 bases in between. Germline lookup yields CDR1 MNHEY and CDR2 SVGAGI. The chain's CDR3 is CASRTGVPNYGYTF. DNA of the CDR3: TGTGCCAGCAGGACGGGCGTTCCCAACTATGGCTACACCTTC.

This chain links TRBV19 with TRBJ2-1, with D possibly TRBD2 on 6 matching bases. The CDR3 is made up of 15 amino acids. V lost 10 bases and J lost 1, with 17 bases in between. From germline, CDR1 is LNHDA and CDR2 SQIVND (reference sequence). In DNA form, the CDR3 reads TGTGCCACACACCCGGGAGATCTGTCCTACAATGAGCAGTTCTTC. It specifies CATHPGDLSYNEQFF. The full variable domain, rest sourced from reference TRBV19 and TRBJ2-1, is DGGITQSPKYLFRKEGQNVTLSCEQNLNHDAMYWYRQDPGQGLRLIYYSQIVNDFQKGDIAEGYSVSREKKESFPLTVTSAQKNPTAFYLCATHPGDLSYNEQFFGPGTRLTVL.

Many counts were recorded for this clonotype. The germline gene is not matched at one end of the junction; a read error may be the cause. The CDR3 region has the DNA TGCGCCAGCAGCGACCCGGGACAGGGGAACACTGAAGCTTTCTTT. This translates into CASSDPGQGNTEAFF. The gene calls are TRBV25-1 and TRBJ1-1; TRBD1 matches at 9 bases. Germline assignment: CDR1 MGHDK and CDR2 SYGVNS. CDR3 length equals 15 residues.

The chain combines TRBV5-8 with TRBJ2-2; 7 bases are shared with TRBD2. J was trimmed by 2 bases and V by 0 bases; bases with no gene match: 7. Germline V gives CDR1 SGHTS, CDR2 YDEGEE. The CDR3 runs 17 residues. In DNA form, the CDR3 reads TGTGCCAGCAGCTTGGTCCGGACTAGTGAAAACACCGGGGAGCTGTTTTTT. It is translated as CASSLVRTSENTGELFF. Filled out from reference TRBV5-8 and TRBJ2-2, the complete variable domain reads EAGVTQSPTHLIKTRGQQATLRCSPISGHTSVYWYQQALGLGLQFLLWYDEGEERNRGNFPPRFSGRQFPNYSSELNVNALELEDSALYLCASSLVRTSENTGELFFGEGSRLTVL.

The chain employs TRBV15 and TRBJ2-5; D is unresolved. CDR1 LNHNV and CDR2 YYDKDF come from the germline V gene (reference sequence). The CDR3 contains 14 residues. V lost 5 bases to trimming and J lost 1 base, with 11 bases between them. CDR3 region: CATSRDGSQETQYF. In DNA form, the CDR3 reads TGTGCCACCAGCCGTGACGGCAGCCAAGAGACCCAGTACTTC.

The chain couples TRBV27 to TRBJ1-4, with 8 positions matching TRBD1. With 7 bases clipped from V and 8 bases from J, the junction kept 18 bases outside the gene matches. CDR1 is MNHEY and CDR2 is SMNVEV in the germline V gene (reference sequence). The CDR3 covers 17 residues. CDR3 protein: CASTPMGRGPVREKLFF. CDR3 DNA sequence: TGTGCCAGCACCCCGATGGGCAGGGGGCCGGTTAGAGAAAAACTGTTTTTT.

This clonotype was seen only a few times. The chain couples TRBV11-2 to TRBJ1-4, with D unresolved. Germline values: CDR1 SGHAT, CDR2 FQNNGV. Deletions cut 4 bases from V and 0 bases from J, with 12 bases between. The CDR3 is made up of 16 amino acids. The CDR3 region has the DNA TGTGCCAGCAGCTCACTACGGGGTGCAACTAATGAAAAACTGTTTTTT. This sequence encodes CASSSLRGATNEKLFF.

This clonotype was detected many times. The chain is built from TRBV7-2 and TRBJ1-2; 7 bases are shared with TRBD1. CDR3 length equals 13 residues. The junction had 2 bases not matched to a gene; V was cut back by 0 bases and J by 7 bases. The V gene's germline CDR1 is SGHTA and CDR2 FQGNSA. CDR3 nucleotide sequence: TGTGCCAGCAGCTTAGCAGGGGGCGGTGGCTACACCTTC. This translates into CASSLAGGGGYTF.

The chain employs TRBV6-2 or TRBV6-3 and TRBJ2-3; 8 positions match TRBD2. Germline values: CDR1 MNHEY, CDR2 SVGEGT. The CDR3 is 15 amino acids. The junction had 9 bases not matched to a gene; V was cut back by 2 bases and J by 8 bases. This CDR3 reads CASSYPGLVSATQYF. For the CDR3, the DNA is TGTGCCAGCAGTTACCCGGGACTAGTGTCTGCTACGCAGTATTTT.

V usage is TRBV10-3 and J usage is TRBJ2-1, with D maybe TRBD2 (5 bases). Germline assignment: CDR1 ENHRY and CDR2 SYGVKD. CDR3 length: 13 residues. The germline V and J ends were trimmed by 9 bases and 1 base, with 10 bases remaining between them. As DNA, the CDR3 is TGTGCCATTGGAGCGGAATCCTACAATGAGCAGTTCTTC. Amino acids: CAIGAESYNEQFF.

The sample holds many counts of this clonotype. The J gene is TRBJ1-5, the V gene TRBV7-2; TRBD1 matches 9 bases. Trimming removed 3 bases from V and 2 bases from J; junction bases left unmatched: 2. The germline CDR1 and CDR2 sequences are SGHTA and FQGNSA. The CDR3 contains 15 residues. The CDR3 loop reads CASSFRDRGNQPQHF. The CDR3 DNA is TGTGCCAGCAGCTTCCGGGACAGGGGCAATCAGCCCCAGCATTTT.

This clonotype was observed a few times. V gene TRBV7-8 combines with J gene TRBJ1-1; TRBD1 matches 10 bases. This CDR3 contains 12 residues. Unmatched junction bases numbered 4, after V lost 5 bases and J lost 10 bases. CDR1 is SGHVS and CDR2 is FQNEAQ in the germline V gene. CDR3 coding DNA: TGTGCCAGCAGCCCCGGACAGGGGGTAGCTTTCTTT. As protein: CASSPGQGVAFF.

This clonotype was picked up a small number of times. The CDR3, as DNA: TGCAGCGTTGAGCATGACTCGGGGTTCTTC. It translates to CSVEHDSGFF. The chain recombines TRBV29-1 with TRBJ2-1; D remains unclear. This CDR3 contains 10 residues. Per the germline V gene, CDR1 is SQVTM and CDR2 is ANQGSEA. The V end was cut by 3 bases, the J end by 15 bases, with 12 bases between.

This clonotype was counted only a few times. The chain combines TRBV7-9 with TRBJ2-7; 9 bases match TRBD1. Germline assignment: CDR1 SEHNR and CDR2 FQNEAQ (reference sequence). V lost 1 base, J lost 2 bases, and 6 bases stayed unmatched. This CDR3 has 16 amino acids. The CDR3 reads CASSLVHGTGTYEQYF. In nucleotides, the CDR3 is TGTGCCAGCAGCTTAGTTCATGGGACAGGGACCTACGAGCAGTACTTC.

This clonotype showed up many times. The chain combines TRBV7-2 with TRBJ2-7, with D perhaps matching TRBD1 (6 bases). The CDR3 extends over 14 amino acids. V was shortened by 5 bases and J by 1 base, with 12 bases between the two germline ends. Per germline, CDR1 SGHTA and CDR2 FQGNSA. The chain's CDR3 is CASSIRQVSYEQYF. DNA of the CDR3: TGTGCCAGCAGCATCAGACAGGTTTCCTACGAGCAGTACTTC.